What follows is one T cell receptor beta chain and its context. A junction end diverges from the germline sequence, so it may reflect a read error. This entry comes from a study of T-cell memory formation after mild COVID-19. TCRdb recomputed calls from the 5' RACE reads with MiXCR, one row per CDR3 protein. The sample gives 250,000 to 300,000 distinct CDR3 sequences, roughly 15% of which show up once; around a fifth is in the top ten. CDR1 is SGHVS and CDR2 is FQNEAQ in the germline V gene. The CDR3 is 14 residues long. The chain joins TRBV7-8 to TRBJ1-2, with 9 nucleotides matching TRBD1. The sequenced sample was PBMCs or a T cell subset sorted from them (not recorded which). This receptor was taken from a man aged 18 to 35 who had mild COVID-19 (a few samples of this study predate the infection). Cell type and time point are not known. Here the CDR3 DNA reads TGTGCCAACAGCGAGACAGGGGGAGCCGATGGCTACACCTTC. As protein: CANSETGGADGYTF.